The 12 T cell receptor beta chains presented below share a single source sample, sequenced in a study of blood T cell repertoires in COVID-19. Sequenced by immunoSEQ multiplex PCR; TCRdb stores in-frame clones only, minus some. The data hold about 320,000 clones, with 90% observed a single time. The sample was PBMCs or T cells enriched from blood (not recorded which). The receptors were gathered from a man in his 60s who had recovered from COVID-19.

V usage is TRBV3-1 (or the pseudogene TRBV3-2) and J usage is TRBJ1-2; possible D gene TRBD1, 6 bases. From germline, CDR1 is LGHDT and CDR2 YNNKEL (reference sequence). V lost 4 bases and J 7 bases, leaving 16 bases between the germline ends. The CDR3 loop spans 14 amino acids. DNA for the CDR3: TGTGCCAGCAGCCCAGACGCGACAGGTCTTGGCTACACCTTC. Residues: CASSPDATGLGYTF.

This chain joins TRBV15 and TRBJ2-6; TRBD1 matches 11 bases. The CDR3 runs to 19 residues. V trimming: 3 bases; J trimming: 0 bases; junction bases outside the gene matches: 7. In germline, CDR1 is LNHNV, CDR2 YYDKDF (reference sequence). The CDR3, as DNA: TGTGCCACCAGCAGGGAACCGGGACAGGGGGGCTCTGGGGCCAACGTCCTGACTTTC. It translates to CATSREPGQGGSGANVLTF. Full variable domain (rest looked up from reference TRBV15 and TRBJ2-6): DAMVIQNPRYQVTQFGKPVTLSCSQTLNHNVMYWYQQKSSQAPKLLFHYYDKDFNNEADTPDNFQSRRPNTSFCFLDIRSPGLGDTAMYLCATSREPGQGGSGANVLTFGAGSRLTVL.

The V call is TRBV14, the J call TRBJ2-7; D possibly corresponds to TRBD1 (5 bases). CDR3 length equals 13 residues. Germline values: CDR1 SGHDN, CDR2 FVKESK. V lost 0 bases and J lost 7, with 10 bases in between. The CDR3 here is CASSQDRVGEQYF. CDR3 sequence (DNA): TGTGCCAGCAGCCAAGACAGGGTTGGGGAGCAGTACTTC.

The chain employs TRBV2 and TRBJ2-7; D is unresolved. Between the trimmed V and J ends, which lost 3 bases and 3 bases, there was a span of 21 bases. This CDR3 contains 17 residues. Germline-derived CDR1 and CDR2 are SNHLY and FYNNEI. CDR3 residues: CASSDPSRSTLSYEQYF. In nucleotides, the CDR3 is TGTGCCAGCAGTGACCCGTCCAGGTCGACCCTAAGCTACGAGCAGTACTTC.

The chain has TRBV19 and TRBJ2-1; 9 bases are a match to TRBD2. CDR3 size: 13 residues. Germline CDR1 LNHDA, CDR2 SQIVND (reference sequence). Germline trimming cut 2 bases from V and 14 bases from J; bases unmatched to any gene: 7. The CDR3 here is CASSISLAGSEFF. The CDR3 DNA follows: TGTGCCAGTAGTATATCACTAGCGGGCTCAGAGTTCTTC.

The chain couples TRBV7-3 to TRBJ2-3; D might be TRBD2 (7 bases). V lost 4 bases to trimming and J lost 1 base, with 12 bases between them. The CDR3 extends over 15 amino acids. CDR1 and CDR2 from the germline V gene are SGHTA and FQGTGA. The CDR3 bases are TGTGCCAGCAGCTACGTAGGGGGGGGCACAGATACGCAGTATTTT. It translates to CASSYVGGGTDTQYF.

This chain joins TRBV18 and TRBJ2-1, with 9 bases fitting TRBD1. The V gene's germline CDR1 is KGHSH and CDR2 LQKENI. The CDR3 runs 16 residues. J was trimmed by 4 bases and V by 4 bases; bases with no gene match: 8. CDR3 sequence: CASSLTGTGIYNEQFF. For the CDR3, the DNA is TGTGCCAGCTCACTAACCGGGACAGGGATATACAATGAGCAGTTCTTC. Full variable domain (remainder filled in from reference TRBV18 and TRBJ2-1): NAGVMQNPRHLVRRRGQEARLRCSPMKGHSHVYWYRQLPEEGLKFMVYLQKENIIDESGMPKERFSAEFPKEGPSILRIQQVVRGDSAAYFCASSLTGTGIYNEQFFGPGTRLTVL.

The chain is built from TRBV6-2 or TRBV6-3 and TRBJ2-5, with 10 bases matching TRBD2. This CDR3 is 18 amino acids long. The V and J ends lost 0 bases and 2 bases, in that order; junction bases with no gene match: 9. The germline V gene has CDR1 MNHEY and CDR2 SVGEGT. As DNA, the CDR3 is TGTGCCAGCAGTTACTCACTAGCGGGGAGATTCGATCAAGAGACCCAGTACTTC. This sequence encodes CASSYSLAGRFDQETQYF.

The CDR3 nucleotides are TGTGCCAGCTCACCAGCGACAGGGGCAAATCAGCCCCAGCATTTT. Translation gives CASSPATGANQPQHF. The chain uses TRBV18 and TRBJ1-5; 8 positions agree with TRBD1. This CDR3 has 15 residues. Losses at the gene ends were 2 bases for V and 4 bases for J; bases not matched to a gene: 4. Germline assignment: CDR1 KGHSH and CDR2 LQKENI.

There are a few counts of this clone. The rearrangement uses TRBV7-8 and TRBJ1-4, with D maybe TRBD1 (6 bases). V lost 4 bases, J lost 5 bases, and 14 bases lay in between. CDR3 length equals 15 residues. The V gene's germline CDR1 is SGHVS and CDR2 FQNEAQ. This CDR3 reads CASSSSTGLNEKLFF. CDR3 sequence (DNA): TGTGCCAGCAGCTCCTCGACAGGATTAAATGAAAAACTGTTTTTT.

The rearrangement joins TRBV5-6 to TRBJ2-2; TRBD1 matches at 9 bases. Losses at the gene ends were 4 bases for V and 8 bases for J; bases not matched to a gene: 3. CDR3 length equals 13 residues. The germline gives CDR1 SGHDT, CDR2 YYEEEE. CDR3 in amino acids: CASSRDRAGELFF. The CDR3 DNA reads TGTGCCAGCAGCAGGGACAGGGCGGGGGAGCTGTTTTTT. Using reference TRBV5-6 and TRBJ2-2 for the parts outside the CDR3, the full variable domain is DAGVTQSPTHLIKTRGQQVTLRCSPKSGHDTVSWYQQALGQGPQFIFQYYEEEERQRGNFPDRFSGHQFPNYSSELNVNALLLGDSALYLCASSRDRAGELFFGEGSRLTVL.

The V call is TRBV4-1, the J call TRBJ1-1, with TRBD1 as a possible D gene (6 bases). The CDR3 sequence is 15 residues long. The ends were cut back, 1 base at V and 10 bases at J, with 19 bases in the middle. Germline CDR1 MGHRA, CDR2 YSYEKL. The CDR3 reads CASSQAFAPTGSAFF. CDR3 bases: TGCGCCAGCAGCCAAGCCTTCGCGCCTACAGGGTCAGCTTTCTTT.